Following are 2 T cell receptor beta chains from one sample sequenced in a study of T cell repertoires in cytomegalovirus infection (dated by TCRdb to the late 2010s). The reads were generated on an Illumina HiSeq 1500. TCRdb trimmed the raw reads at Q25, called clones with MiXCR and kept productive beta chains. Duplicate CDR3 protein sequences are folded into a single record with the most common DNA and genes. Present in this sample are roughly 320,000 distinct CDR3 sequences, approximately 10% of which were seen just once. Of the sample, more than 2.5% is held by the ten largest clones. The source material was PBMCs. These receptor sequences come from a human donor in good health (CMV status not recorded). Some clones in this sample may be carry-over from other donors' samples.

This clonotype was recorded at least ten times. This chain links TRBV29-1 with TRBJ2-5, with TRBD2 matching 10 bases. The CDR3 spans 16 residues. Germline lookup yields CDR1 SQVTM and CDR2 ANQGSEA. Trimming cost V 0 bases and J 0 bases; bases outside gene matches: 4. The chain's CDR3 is CSVEDISGGYQETQYF. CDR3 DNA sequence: TGCAGCGTTGAAGATATTAGCGGGGGGTACCAAGAGACCCAGTACTTC.

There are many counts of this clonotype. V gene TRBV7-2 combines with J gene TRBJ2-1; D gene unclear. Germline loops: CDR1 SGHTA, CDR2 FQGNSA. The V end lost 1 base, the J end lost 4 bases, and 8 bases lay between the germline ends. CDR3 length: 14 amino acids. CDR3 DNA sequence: TGTGCCAGCAGCTTAGGGGGTTTATACAATGAGCAGTTCTTC. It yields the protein CASSLGGLYNEQFF. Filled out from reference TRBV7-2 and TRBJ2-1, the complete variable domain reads GAGVSQSPSNKVTEKGKDVELRCDPISGHTALYWYRQSLGQGLEFLIYFQGNSAPDKSGLPSDRFSAERTGGSVSTLTIQRTQQEDSAVYLCASSLGGLYNEQFFGPGTRLTVL.